Given below is one TCR beta chain in context. This CDR3 comprises 17 residues. Germline CDR1 and CDR2: SGHVS and FQNEAQ. Trimming took off 1 base at V and 4 bases at J, with 19 bases between the two ends. The sample is drawn from a study of cytomegalovirus exposure and HLA in healthy donors. PCR was performed using 60 Vbeta and 13 Jbeta primers. Only in-frame clones appear in the TCRdb table, and some are missing; sequencing was by immunoSEQ multiplex PCR. The sample lists around 100,000 clones, approximately 70% occurring once. The sequenced sample was PBMCs. The clonotype originates from a man aged 35 to 55 in good health and CMV-seronegative. The chain is built from TRBV7-8 and TRBJ1-1, with unresolved D. This CDR3 is CASSLGLLGSVFTEAFF. DNA of the CDR3: TGTGCCAGCAGCTTAGGATTATTGGGGAGTGTTTTCACTGAAGCTTTCTTT.